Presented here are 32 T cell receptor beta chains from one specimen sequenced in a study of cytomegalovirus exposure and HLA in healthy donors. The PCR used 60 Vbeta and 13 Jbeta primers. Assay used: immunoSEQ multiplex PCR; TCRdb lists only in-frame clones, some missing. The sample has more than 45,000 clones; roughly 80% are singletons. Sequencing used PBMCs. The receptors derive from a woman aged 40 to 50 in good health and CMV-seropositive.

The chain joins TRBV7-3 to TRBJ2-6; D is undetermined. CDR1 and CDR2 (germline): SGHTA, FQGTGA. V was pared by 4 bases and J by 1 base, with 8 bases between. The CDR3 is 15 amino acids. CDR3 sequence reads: CASSSYMSGANVLTF. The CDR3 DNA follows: TGTGCCAGCAGCTCGTACATGTCTGGGGCCAACGTCCTGACTTTC.

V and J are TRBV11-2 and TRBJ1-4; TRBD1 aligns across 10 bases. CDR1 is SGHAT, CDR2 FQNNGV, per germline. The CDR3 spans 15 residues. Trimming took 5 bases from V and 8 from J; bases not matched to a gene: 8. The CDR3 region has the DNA TGTGCCAGCAGCCCGGGACAGGGGAGCCAAGAAAAACTGTTTTTT. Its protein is CASSPGQGSQEKLFF.

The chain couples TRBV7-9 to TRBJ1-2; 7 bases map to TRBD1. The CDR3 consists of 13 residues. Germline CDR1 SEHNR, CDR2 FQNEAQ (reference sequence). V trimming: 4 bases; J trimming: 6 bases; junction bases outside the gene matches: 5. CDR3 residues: CASSWLTGDGYTF. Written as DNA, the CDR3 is TGTGCCAGCAGCTGGTTAACAGGGGATGGCTACACCTTC. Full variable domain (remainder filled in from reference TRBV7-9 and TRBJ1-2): DTGVSQNPRHKITKRGQNVTFRCDPISEHNRLYWYRQTLGQGPEFLTYFQNEAQLEKSRLLSDRFSAERPKGSFSTLEIQRTEQGDSAMYLCASSWLTGDGYTFGSGTRLTVV.

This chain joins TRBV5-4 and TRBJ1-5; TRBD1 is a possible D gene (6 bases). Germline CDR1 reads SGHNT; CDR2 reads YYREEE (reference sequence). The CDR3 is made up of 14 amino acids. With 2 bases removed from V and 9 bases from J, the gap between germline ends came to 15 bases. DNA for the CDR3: TGTGCCAGCAGCTTACAGGGACGGCAGGGGCCCCAGCATTTT. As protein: CASSLQGRQGPQHF.

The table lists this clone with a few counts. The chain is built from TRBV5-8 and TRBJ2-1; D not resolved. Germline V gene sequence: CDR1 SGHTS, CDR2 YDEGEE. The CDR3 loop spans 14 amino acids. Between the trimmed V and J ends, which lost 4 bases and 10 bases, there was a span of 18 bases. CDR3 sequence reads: CASSNRDSPWEQFF. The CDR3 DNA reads TGTGCCAGCAGCAACCGCGACTCCCCCTGGGAGCAGTTCTTC.

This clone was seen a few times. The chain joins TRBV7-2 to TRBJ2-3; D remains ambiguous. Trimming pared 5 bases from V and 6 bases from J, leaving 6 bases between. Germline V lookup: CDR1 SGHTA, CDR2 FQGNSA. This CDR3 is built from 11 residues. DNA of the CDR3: TGTGCCAGCAGCCATCGGGATACGCAGTATTTT. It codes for CASSHRDTQYF.

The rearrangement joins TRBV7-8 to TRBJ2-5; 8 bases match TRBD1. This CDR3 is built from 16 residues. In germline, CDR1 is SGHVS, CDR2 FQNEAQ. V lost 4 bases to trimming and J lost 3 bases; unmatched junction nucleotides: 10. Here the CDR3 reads CASSSRTGWGKETQYF. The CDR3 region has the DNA TGTGCCAGCAGCTCGAGGACAGGGTGGGGTAAAGAGACCCAGTACTTC.

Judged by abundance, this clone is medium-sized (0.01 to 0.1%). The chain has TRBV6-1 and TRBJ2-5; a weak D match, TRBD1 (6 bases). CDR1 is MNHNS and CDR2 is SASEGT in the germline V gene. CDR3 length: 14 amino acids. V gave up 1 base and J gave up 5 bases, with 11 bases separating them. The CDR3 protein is CASSEGTGWETQYF. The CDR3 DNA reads TGTGCCAGCAGTGAAGGAACAGGGTGGGAGACCCAGTACTTC.

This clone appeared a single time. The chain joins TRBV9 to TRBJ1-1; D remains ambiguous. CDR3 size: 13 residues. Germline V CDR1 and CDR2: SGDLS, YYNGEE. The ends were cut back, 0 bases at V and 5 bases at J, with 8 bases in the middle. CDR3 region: CASSVDGETEAFF. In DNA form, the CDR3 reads TGTGCCAGCAGCGTAGACGGTGAGACTGAAGCTTTCTTT.

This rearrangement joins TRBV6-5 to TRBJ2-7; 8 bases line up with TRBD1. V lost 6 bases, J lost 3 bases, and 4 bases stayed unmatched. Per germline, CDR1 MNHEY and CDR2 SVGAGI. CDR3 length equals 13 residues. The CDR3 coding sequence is TGTGCCAGCAGACGACAGGGGATCTACGAGCAGTACTTC. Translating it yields CASRRQGIYEQYF.

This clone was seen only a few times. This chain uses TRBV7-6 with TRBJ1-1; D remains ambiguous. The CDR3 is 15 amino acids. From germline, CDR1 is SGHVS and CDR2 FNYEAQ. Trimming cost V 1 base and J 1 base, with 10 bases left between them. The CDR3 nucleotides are TGTGCCAGCAGCTTAGTCCGCGGGCAGAACACTGAAGCTTTCTTT. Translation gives CASSLVRGQNTEAFF.

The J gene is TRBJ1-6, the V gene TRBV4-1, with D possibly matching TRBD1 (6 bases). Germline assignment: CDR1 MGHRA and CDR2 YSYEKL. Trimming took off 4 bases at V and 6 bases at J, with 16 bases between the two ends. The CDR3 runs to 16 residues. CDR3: CASSLRVWTANSPLHF. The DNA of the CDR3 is TGCGCCAGCAGCCTACGGGTCTGGACAGCTAATTCACCCCTCCACTTT.

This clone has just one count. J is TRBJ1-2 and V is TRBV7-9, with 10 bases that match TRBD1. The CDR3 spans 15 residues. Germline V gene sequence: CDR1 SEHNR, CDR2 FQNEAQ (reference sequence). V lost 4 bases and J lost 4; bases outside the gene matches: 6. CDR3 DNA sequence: TGTGCCAGCAGCTACGGGACAGGGGAGCCCTATGGCTACACCTTC. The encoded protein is CASSYGTGEPYGYTF.

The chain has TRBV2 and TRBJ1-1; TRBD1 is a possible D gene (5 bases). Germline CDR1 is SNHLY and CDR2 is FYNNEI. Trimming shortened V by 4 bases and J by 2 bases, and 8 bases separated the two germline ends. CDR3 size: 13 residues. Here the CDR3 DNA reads TGTGCCAGCAGTGCTGACAGCAACACTGAAGCTTTCTTT. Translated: CASSADSNTEAFF.

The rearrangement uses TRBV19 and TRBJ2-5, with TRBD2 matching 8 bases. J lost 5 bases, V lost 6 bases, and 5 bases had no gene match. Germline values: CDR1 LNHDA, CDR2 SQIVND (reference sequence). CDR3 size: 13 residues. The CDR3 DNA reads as TGTGCCAGTAGCGGGGGGGCCAGTGAGACCCAGTACTTC. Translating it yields CASSGGASETQYF.

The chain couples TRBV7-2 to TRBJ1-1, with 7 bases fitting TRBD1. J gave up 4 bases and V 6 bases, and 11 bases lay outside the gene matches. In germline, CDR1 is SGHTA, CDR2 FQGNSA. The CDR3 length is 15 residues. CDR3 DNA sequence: TGTGCCAGCAGGAGGGACAGCACCGGGGGCACTGAAGCTTTCTTT. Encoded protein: CASRRDSTGGTEAFF.

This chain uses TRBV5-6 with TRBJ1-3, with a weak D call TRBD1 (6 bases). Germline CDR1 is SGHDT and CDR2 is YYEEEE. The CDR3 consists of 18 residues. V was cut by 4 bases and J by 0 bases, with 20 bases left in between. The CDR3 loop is CASSPPSGGPFSGNTIYF. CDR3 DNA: TGTGCCAGCAGCCCACCGTCGGGGGGGCCCTTCTCTGGAAACACCATATATTTT. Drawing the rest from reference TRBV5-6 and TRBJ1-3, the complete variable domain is DAGVTQSPTHLIKTRGQQVTLRCSPKSGHDTVSWYQQALGQGPQFIFQYYEEEERQRGNFPDRFSGHQFPNYSSELNVNALLLGDSALYLCASSPPSGGPFSGNTIYFGEGSWLTVV.

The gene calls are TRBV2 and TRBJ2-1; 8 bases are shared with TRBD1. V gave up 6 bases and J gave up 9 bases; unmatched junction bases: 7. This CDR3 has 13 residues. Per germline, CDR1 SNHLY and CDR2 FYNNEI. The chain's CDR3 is CASRSQGAGEQFF. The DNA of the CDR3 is TGTGCCAGCAGATCCCAGGGGGCGGGTGAGCAGTTCTTC.

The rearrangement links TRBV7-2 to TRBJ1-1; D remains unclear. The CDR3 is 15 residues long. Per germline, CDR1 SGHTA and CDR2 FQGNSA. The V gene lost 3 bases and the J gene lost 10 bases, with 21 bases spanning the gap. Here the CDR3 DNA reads TGTGCCAGCAGCTTGCTTACCCCCTCTGCCGGAGGAGCTTTCTTT. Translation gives CASSLLTPSAGGAFF.

CDR3 residues: CASSRGLAPSTDTQYF. The CDR3 DNA reads as TGCGCCAGCAGCCGGGGACTAGCGCCCAGCACAGATACGCAGTATTTT. The V and J genes are TRBV5-1 and TRBJ2-3; 10 nucleotides agree with TRBD2. The germline CDR1 and CDR2 sequences are SGHRS and YFSETQ. After removal of 4 bases from V and 0 bases from J, the junction contained 5 bases not matched to a gene. There are 16 residues in the CDR3.

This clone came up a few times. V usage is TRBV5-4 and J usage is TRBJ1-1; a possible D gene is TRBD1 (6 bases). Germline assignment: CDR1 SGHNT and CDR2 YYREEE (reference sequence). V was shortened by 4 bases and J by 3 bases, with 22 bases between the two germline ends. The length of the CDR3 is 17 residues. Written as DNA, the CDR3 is TGTGCCAGCAGCACTTCCGGGGGGCGATTAAAGGACACTGAAGCTTTCTTT. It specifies CASSTSGGRLKDTEAFF.

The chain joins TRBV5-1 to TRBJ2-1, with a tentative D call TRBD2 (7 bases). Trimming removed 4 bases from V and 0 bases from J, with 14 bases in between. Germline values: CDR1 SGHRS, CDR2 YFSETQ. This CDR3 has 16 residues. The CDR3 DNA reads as TGCGCCAGCAGCAGCGGGACACCGAGCTCCTACAATGAGCAGTTCTTC. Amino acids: CASSSGTPSSYNEQFF.

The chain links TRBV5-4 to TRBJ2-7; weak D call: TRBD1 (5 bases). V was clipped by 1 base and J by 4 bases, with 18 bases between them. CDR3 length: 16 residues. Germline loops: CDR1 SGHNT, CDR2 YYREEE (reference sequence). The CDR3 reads CASSLWQGTMGYEQYF. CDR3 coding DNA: TGTGCCAGCAGCTTGTGGCAGGGAACCATGGGGTACGAGCAGTACTTC.

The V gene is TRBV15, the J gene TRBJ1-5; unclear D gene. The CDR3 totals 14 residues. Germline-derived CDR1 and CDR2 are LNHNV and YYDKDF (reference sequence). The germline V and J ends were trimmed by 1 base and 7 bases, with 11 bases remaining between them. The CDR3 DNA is TGTGCCACCAGCAGAGTGAGGGAAGGGCAGCCCCAGCATTTT. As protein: CATSRVREGQPQHF.

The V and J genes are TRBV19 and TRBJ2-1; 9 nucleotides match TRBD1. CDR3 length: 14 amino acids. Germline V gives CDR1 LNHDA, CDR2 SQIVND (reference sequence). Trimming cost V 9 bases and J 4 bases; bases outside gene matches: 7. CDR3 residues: CASQRTGEYNEQFF. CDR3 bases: TGTGCCAGCCAGCGGACAGGGGAATACAATGAGCAGTTCTTC.

The CDR3 protein is CASSPGGANYGYTF. The CDR3 region has the DNA TGTGCCAGCAGCCCCGGAGGGGCGAACTATGGCTACACCTTC. The rearrangement joins TRBV6-1 to TRBJ1-2, with TRBD1 as a possible D gene (5 bases). V dropped 6 bases and J dropped 2 bases, with 13 bases sitting between them. Germline CDR1 reads MNHNS; CDR2 reads SASEGT. The CDR3 contains 14 residues.

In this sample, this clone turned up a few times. CDR3 nucleotide sequence: TGCAGCGTTGAGGTCGGCAGGGGGTCCGGACAGGCTTTCTTT. The encoded protein is CSVEVGRGSGQAFF. V is TRBV29-1 and J is TRBJ1-1, with 7 bases matching TRBD1. CDR3 size: 14 residues. V dropped 3 bases and J dropped 11; count of bases not matched to a gene: 15. The germline V gene encodes CDR1 SQVTM and CDR2 ANQGSEA.

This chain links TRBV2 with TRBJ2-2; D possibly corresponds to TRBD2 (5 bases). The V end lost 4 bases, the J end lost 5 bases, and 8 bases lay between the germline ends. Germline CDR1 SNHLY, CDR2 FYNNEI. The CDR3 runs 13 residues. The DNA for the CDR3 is TGTGCCAGCAGTGCCGGGAATACCGGGGAGCTGTTTTTT. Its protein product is CASSAGNTGELFF. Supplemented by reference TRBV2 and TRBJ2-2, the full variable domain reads EPEVTQTPSHQVTQMGQEVILRCVPISNHLYFYWYRQILGQKVEFLVSFYNNEISEKSEIFDDQFSVERPDGSNFTLKIRSTKLEDSAMYFCASSAGNTGELFFGEGSRLTVL.

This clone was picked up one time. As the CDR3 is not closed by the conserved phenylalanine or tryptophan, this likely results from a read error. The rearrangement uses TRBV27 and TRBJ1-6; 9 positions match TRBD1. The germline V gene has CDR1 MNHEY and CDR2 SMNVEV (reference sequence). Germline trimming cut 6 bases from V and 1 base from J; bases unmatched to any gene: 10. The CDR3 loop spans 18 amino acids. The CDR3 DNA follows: TGTGCCAGCAGGTGGGACAGGGAGGGGGTGTCCTATAATTCACCCCTCCACCTT. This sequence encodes CASRWDREGVSYNSPLHL.

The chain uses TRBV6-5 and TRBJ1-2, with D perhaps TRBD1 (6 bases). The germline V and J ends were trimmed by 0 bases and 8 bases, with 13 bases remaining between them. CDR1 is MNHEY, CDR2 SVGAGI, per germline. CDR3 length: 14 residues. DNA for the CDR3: TGTGCCAGCAGTTACTCGGGACAAAGGGACGGCTACACCTTC. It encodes CASSYSGQRDGYTF.

As DNA, the CDR3 is TGTGCTAGTGGTCCGCGAGGGACAGGGGTTTCCTATAATTCACCCCTCCACTTT. Translating it yields CASGPRGTGVSYNSPLHF. The V call is TRBV12-5, the J call TRBJ1-6, with 10 nucleotides matching TRBD1. Germline V gene lookup returns CDR1 LGHNT and CDR2 FRNRAP. J was trimmed by 1 base and V by 5 bases; bases with no gene match: 8. The CDR3 length is 18 residues.

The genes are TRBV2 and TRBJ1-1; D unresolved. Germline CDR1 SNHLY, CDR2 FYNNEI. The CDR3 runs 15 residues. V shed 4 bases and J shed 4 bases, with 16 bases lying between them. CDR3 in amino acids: CASSGPVQAGTEAFF. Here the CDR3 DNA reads TGTGCCAGCAGTGGCCCTGTTCAGGCGGGCACTGAAGCTTTCTTT.